This passage covers 19 T cell receptor beta chains from one sample sequenced in a study of cytomegalovirus exposure and HLA in healthy donors. This table comes from immunoSEQ multiplex PCR, and its TCRdb copy is limited to in-frame clones, with some not included. The profile shows about 55,000 clones, 90% of them singletons. The source material was PBMCs. The receptors come from a man aged 18 to 30 in good health and CMV-seronegative.

The rearrangement joins TRBV30 to TRBJ1-1, with 8 nucleotides matching TRBD1. The CDR3 has 17 residues. CDR1 is GTSNPN, CDR2 SVGIG, per germline (reference sequence). V shed 0 bases, J shed 5 bases, and the junction held 14 bases outside the gene matches. The DNA for the CDR3 is TGTGCCTGGAGTGTACAGGGGGGATTTATTGTGGGGACTGAAGCTTTCTTT. This translates into CAWSVQGGFIVGTEAFF.

V is TRBV12-5 and J is TRBJ1-5; tentatively, D is TRBD1 (5 bases). Germline V gene lookup returns CDR1 LGHNT and CDR2 FRNRAP. Trimming stripped 6 bases from V and 3 bases from J, with 12 bases between. CDR3 length equals 14 residues. CDR3 sequence (DNA): TGTGCTAGTGGACACGGACAAAACAATCAGCCCCAGCATTTT. Translation: CASGHGQNNQPQHF.

The CDR3 protein is CASSPSGVTYNEQFF. CDR3 nucleotides: TGTGCCAGCAGCCCGTCTGGAGTTACCTACAATGAGCAGTTCTTC. This rearrangement joins TRBV7-9 to TRBJ2-1; no firm D call. The germline V gene encodes CDR1 SEHNR and CDR2 FQNEAQ (reference sequence). V lost 5 bases and J lost 2, with 13 bases in between. This CDR3 is 15 amino acids long.

The V and J genes are TRBV10-2 and TRBJ1-5, with D tentatively TRBD1 (5 bases). The CDR3 spans 14 residues. The V and J ends lost 4 bases and 1 base respectively, with 8 bases between them. Looked up from germline, CDR1 is WSHSY and CDR2 is SAAADI. CDR3 region: CASSVDRSNQPQHF. CDR3 coding DNA: TGCGCCAGCAGTGTTGACAGAAGCAATCAGCCCCAGCATTTT.

This sequence joins TRBV28 and TRBJ2-2; 7 bases map to TRBD1. The CDR3 is made up of 16 amino acids. The J segment lost 0 bases and the V segment lost 6 bases, leaving 7 bases of the junction unmatched. From germline, CDR1 is MDHEN and CDR2 SYDVKM. Here the CDR3 reads CASSLQGTSNTGELFF. The CDR3 DNA reads TGTGCCAGCAGCCTACAGGGGACATCGAACACCGGGGAGCTGTTTTTT.

The chain uses TRBV7-2 and TRBJ2-2; the match to TRBD2 covers 11 bases. The CDR3 totals 16 residues. V trimming: 4 bases; J trimming: 6 bases; junction bases outside the gene matches: 7. Germline V gives CDR1 SGHTA, CDR2 FQGNSA. The DNA for the CDR3 is TGTGCCAGCAGCTCCCGTAGCGGGAGGGAGCCCGGGGAGCTGTTTTTT. Its translation: CASSSRSGREPGELFF.

This chain connects TRBV11-2 to TRBJ2-7, with 11 bases matching TRBD1. V lost 5 bases and J lost 5; bases outside the gene matches: 11. This CDR3 contains 16 residues. Germline CDR1 SGHAT, CDR2 FQNNGV. Here the CDR3 DNA reads TGTGCCAGCAGCCCCCGGACAGGGGGCCTTCTGAACGAGCAGTACTTC. Translating it yields CASSPRTGGLLNEQYF.

V usage is TRBV29-1 and J usage is TRBJ1-2, with D maybe TRBD1 (6 bases). The CDR3 extends over 12 amino acids. The V gene's germline CDR1 is SQVTM and CDR2 ANQGSEA. Trimming took off 2 bases at V and 6 bases at J, with 10 bases between the two ends. CDR3 residues: CSVEQGIHGYTF. The CDR3 nucleotides read TGCAGCGTTGAACAGGGGATCCATGGCTACACCTTC.

This clone was detected only once. The V gene is TRBV27, the J gene TRBJ1-4; 8 nucleotides line up with TRBD1. This CDR3 contains 14 residues. From germline, CDR1 is MNHEY and CDR2 SMNVEV (reference sequence). V shed 5 bases and J 6 bases; nucleotides not matched to a gene: 5. CDR3 nucleotide sequence: TGTGCCAGCAGTCCACAGGGGGGGGATGAAAAACTGTTTTTT. Residues: CASSPQGGDEKLFF.

This chain joins TRBV5-1 and TRBJ2-1; maybe TRBD2 (5 bases). The V gene's germline CDR1 is SGHRS and CDR2 YFSETQ. V was pared by 0 bases and J by 6 bases, with 16 bases between. CDR3 length: 16 amino acids. In nucleotides, the CDR3 is TGCGCCAGCAGCTTGGGTCACGGCGGGCGGTTCAATGAGCAGTTCTTC. The encoded protein is CASSLGHGGRFNEQFF.

This clone was detected only a few times. The chain couples TRBV18 to TRBJ2-7; 13 bases agree with TRBD2. The CDR3 has 19 amino acids. V gave up 3 bases and J gave up 0 bases; unmatched junction bases: 11. Germline V gives CDR1 KGHSH, CDR2 LQKENI. CDR3 sequence reads: CASSPRGLAGVKSSYEQYF. The CDR3 DNA sequence: TGTGCCAGCTCACCGCGTGGACTAGCGGGAGTTAAAAGCTCCTACGAGCAGTACTTC.

The chain uses TRBV2 and TRBJ1-2, with D perhaps matching TRBD1 (6 bases). The germline V gene has CDR1 SNHLY and CDR2 FYNNEI. V lost 4 bases and J lost 6, with 12 bases in between. This CDR3 region has 13 residues. This CDR3 is CASSVGGPNGYTF. The CDR3 DNA sequence: TGTGCCAGCAGTGTCGGGGGGCCGAATGGCTACACCTTC. Full variable domain (rest looked up from reference TRBV2 and TRBJ1-2): EPEVTQTPSHQVTQMGQEVILRCVPISNHLYFYWYRQILGQKVEFLVSFYNNEISEKSEIFDDQFSVERPDGSNFTLKIRSTKLEDSAMYFCASSVGGPNGYTFGSGTRLTVV.

The chain couples TRBV18 to TRBJ1-1; 8 bases agree with TRBD1. Germline trimming cut 4 bases from V and 0 bases from J; bases unmatched to any gene: 4. This CDR3 comprises 15 residues. In germline, CDR1 is KGHSH, CDR2 LQKENI. The CDR3 is CASSHGQGLNTEAFF. The CDR3 nucleotides read TGTGCCAGCTCACACGGACAGGGACTGAACACTGAAGCTTTCTTT.

This sequence joins TRBV5-6 and TRBJ2-6; 12 positions agree with TRBD2. V was clipped by 4 bases and J by 2 bases; unmatched bases: 7. The germline V gene has CDR1 SGHDT and CDR2 YYEEEE. The CDR3 is 18 residues long. The CDR3: CASSRLAGASPGANVLTF. CDR3 in DNA: TGTGCCAGCAGCAGACTAGCGGGAGCTTCTCCTGGGGCCAACGTCCTGACTTTC.

J is TRBJ2-5 and V is TRBV29-1, with TRBD2 identical over 9 bases. CDR3 length: 17 amino acids. Trimming removed 2 bases from V and 5 bases from J; junction bases left unmatched: 15. Per germline, CDR1 SQVTM and CDR2 ANQGSEA. As DNA, the CDR3 is TGCAGCGTTGAATTAGGGCTAGCGGGACGCCCAGGGGAGACCCAGTACTTC. It codes for CSVELGLAGRPGETQYF.

This clone was counted a single time. The chain combines TRBV7-9 with TRBJ1-5; D might be TRBD1 (6 bases). Trimming took off 5 bases at V and 6 bases at J, with 11 bases between the two ends. From germline, CDR1 is SEHNR and CDR2 FQNEAQ (reference sequence). This CDR3 is 13 amino acids long. CDR3 sequence: CASSPGQSQPQHF. CDR3 sequence (DNA): TGTGCCAGCAGCCCGGGACAATCTCAGCCCCAGCATTTT.

The chain carries TRBV5-1 and TRBJ2-5; D is perhaps TRBD2 (5 bases). The V end was cut by 0 bases, the J end by 0 bases, with 9 bases between. The CDR3 sequence is 15 residues long. In germline, CDR1 is SGHRS, CDR2 YFSETQ. The CDR3 nucleotides read TGCGCCAGCAGCTTGGGTTGGCGGGACCAAGAGACCCAGTACTTC. Translating it yields CASSLGWRDQETQYF.

DNA for the CDR3: TGCGCCAGCAGCGTTAGCGGGACGCAAGAGACCCAGTACTTC. Its translation is CASSVSGTQETQYF. The chain has TRBV5-1 and TRBJ2-5, with TRBD2 identical over 8 bases. CDR3 length: 14 amino acids. The V segment lost 4 bases and the J segment 2 bases; nucleotides outside the gene matches: 4. CDR1 SGHRS and CDR2 YFSETQ come from the germline V gene.

The chain carries TRBV15 and TRBJ2-1; 10 positions agree with TRBD2. V shed 0 bases and J 5 bases; nucleotides not matched to a gene: 13. Germline V CDR1 and CDR2: LNHNV, YYDKDF (reference sequence). The CDR3 runs 19 residues. CDR3 DNA: TGTGCCACCAGCAGAGATCCCTTTTTGCTAGCGGGAGCCGACAATGAGCAGTTCTTC. Translating gives CATSRDPFLLAGADNEQFF.